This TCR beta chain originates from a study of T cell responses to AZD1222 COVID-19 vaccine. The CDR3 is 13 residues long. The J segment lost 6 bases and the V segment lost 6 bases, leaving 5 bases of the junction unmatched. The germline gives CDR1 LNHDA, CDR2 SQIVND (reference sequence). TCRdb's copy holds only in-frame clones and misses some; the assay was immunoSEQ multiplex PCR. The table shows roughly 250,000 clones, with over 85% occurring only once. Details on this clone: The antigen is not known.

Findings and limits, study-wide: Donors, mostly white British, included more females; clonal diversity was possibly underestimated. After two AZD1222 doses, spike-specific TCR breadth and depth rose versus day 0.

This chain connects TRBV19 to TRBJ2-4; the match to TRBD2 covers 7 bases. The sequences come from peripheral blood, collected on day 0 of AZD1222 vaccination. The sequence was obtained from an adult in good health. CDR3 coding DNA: TGTGCCAGTAGGGGGGGAGGGTCAAACATTCAGTACTTC. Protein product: CASRGGGSNIQYF.